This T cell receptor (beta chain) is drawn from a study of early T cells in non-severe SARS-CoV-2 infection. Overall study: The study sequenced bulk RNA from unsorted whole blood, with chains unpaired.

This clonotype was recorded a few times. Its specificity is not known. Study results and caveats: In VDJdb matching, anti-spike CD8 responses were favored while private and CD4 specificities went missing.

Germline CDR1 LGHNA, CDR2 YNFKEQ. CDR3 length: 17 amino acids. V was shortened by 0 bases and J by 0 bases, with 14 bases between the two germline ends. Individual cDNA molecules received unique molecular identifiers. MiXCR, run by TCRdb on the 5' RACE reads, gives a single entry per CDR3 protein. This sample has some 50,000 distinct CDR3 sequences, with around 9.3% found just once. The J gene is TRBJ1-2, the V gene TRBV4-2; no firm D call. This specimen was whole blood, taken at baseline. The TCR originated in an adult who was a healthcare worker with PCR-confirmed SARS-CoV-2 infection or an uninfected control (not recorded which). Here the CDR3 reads CASSQDFQAIANYGYTF. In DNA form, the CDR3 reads TGTGCCAGCAGCCAAGATTTCCAGGCGATAGCTAACTATGGCTACACCTTC.